What follows is one T cell receptor beta chain and its context. Its antigen is unknown. Nominally healthy donors provided the samples, though records likely missed some immune exposures. CDR1 MNHEY and CDR2 SMNVEV come from the germline V gene (reference sequence). V lost 3 bases, J lost 4 bases, and 6 bases stayed unmatched. The CDR3 consists of 14 residues. It was with 60 Vbeta and 13 Jbeta primers that the PCR ran. Method: immunoSEQ multiplex PCR; TCRdb's copy keeps in-frame clones and lacks some. The repertoire holds more than 95,000 clones, with over 65% as singletons. The data originate from a study of cytomegalovirus exposure and HLA in healthy donors. Notes on the study in general: Per a later analysis, roughly 17,000 TCR beta sequences showed association with HLA alleles at 0.05 false discovery rate. Across HLA loci, a later analysis found differing TCR association rates, with DRB1 most and HLA-C fewest.

The receptor was derived from a woman aged 40 to 50 in good health and CMV-seronegative. Sequencing was carried out using PBMCs. This chain links TRBV27 with TRBJ2-7; 7 bases agree with TRBD2. The CDR3 sequence is CASSFGLAAYEQYF. CDR3 bases: TGTGCCAGCAGTTTCGGGCTAGCGGCTTACGAGCAGTACTTC.